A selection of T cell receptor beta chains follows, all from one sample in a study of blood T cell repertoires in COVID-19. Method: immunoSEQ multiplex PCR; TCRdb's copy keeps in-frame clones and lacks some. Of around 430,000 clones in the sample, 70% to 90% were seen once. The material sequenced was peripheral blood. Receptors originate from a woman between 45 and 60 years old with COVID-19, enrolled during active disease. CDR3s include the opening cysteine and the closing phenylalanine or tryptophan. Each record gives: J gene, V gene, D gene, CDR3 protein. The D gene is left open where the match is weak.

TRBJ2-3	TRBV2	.	CASSPGTSGTDTQYF
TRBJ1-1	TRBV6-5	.	CASSLGGGVNTEAFF
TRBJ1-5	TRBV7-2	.	CASSLATGWQPQHF
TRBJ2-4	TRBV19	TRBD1	CASRFTGGIQYF
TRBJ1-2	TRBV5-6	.	CASSLEEGRGGGYTF
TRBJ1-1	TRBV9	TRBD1	CASSVVTGLNTEAFF
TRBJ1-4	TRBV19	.	CASSPRTVYEKLFF
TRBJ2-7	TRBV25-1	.	CASSDFDRGEEQYF
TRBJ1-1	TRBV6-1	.	CASSESSTEAFF
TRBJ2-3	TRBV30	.	CAWQSYTDTQYF
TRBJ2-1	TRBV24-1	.	CATSGRLNNEQFF
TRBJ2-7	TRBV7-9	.	CASSLARKVEQYF
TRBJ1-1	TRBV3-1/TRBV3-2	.	CASSLNGQRAAFF
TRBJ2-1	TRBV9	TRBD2	CASSVDLAGHNEQFF
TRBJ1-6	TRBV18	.	CASSPTGPKNSPLHF
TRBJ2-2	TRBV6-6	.	CASGGRLPNTGELFF
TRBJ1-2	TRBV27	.	CASSSQGEWQRGYTF
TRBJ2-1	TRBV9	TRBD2	CASSLSGLAGVRSYNEQFF
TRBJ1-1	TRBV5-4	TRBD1	CASSWPRTGVPEAFF
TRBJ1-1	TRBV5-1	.	CASSNLNTEAFF
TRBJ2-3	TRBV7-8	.	CASSKTGLSTDTQYF
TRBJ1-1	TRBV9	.	CASSEPLGRVDTEAFF